This note documents a single T cell receptor beta chain sequence. Its antigen is unidentified. The CDR3 covers 14 residues. Trimming at V came to 4 bases and at J to 2 bases, leaving 4 bases not matched to a gene. Germline V gives CDR1 SGHRS, CDR2 YFSETQ. The data belong to a study of beta chain features in type 1 diabetes. As for the study in general: Over 85,000,000 sorted cells were examined across all samples.

Reverse transcribing all isolated RNA meant expressed TCRB transcripts were sequenced. Naive, central memory and regulatory T cell samples averaged roughly 3.4 million immunoSEQ reads each. Libraries were prepared by immunoSEQ multiplex PCR; TCRdb keeps only in-frame clonotypes and omits some of them. The sample yields roughly 290,000 clones, 15% seen once. Findings and limits, study-wide: Among all four CD4+ subsets, Type 1 diabetes patients had TCRB CDR3s that were moderately but significantly shorter.

Sequenced material: naive CD4+ T cells from blood. This rearrangement joins TRBV5-1 to TRBJ2-7; TRBD1 aligns across 9 bases. The origin of this receptor is a man aged 18 to 35 with type 1 diabetes. CDR3 residues: CASSNTGGPYEQYF. The CDR3 bases are TGCGCCAGCAGCAATACAGGGGGCCCCTACGAGCAGTACTTC.